What follows are 27 T cell receptor beta chains derived from one specimen sequenced in a study of PD-1 blockade in classical Hodgkin lymphoma. Data came from immunoSEQ multiplex PCR; TCRdb stores just in-frame clones and leaves some out. The sample yields some 46,000 clones, around 82% seen once. After autologous stem cell transplantation all patients relapsed, and prior brentuximab vedotin exposure differed between cohorts. Sequenced material: peripheral blood mononuclear cells (PBMCs), taken before the second cycle of nivolumab. The source is a human donor with classical Hodgkin lymphoma.

The rearrangement links TRBV19 to TRBJ2-1; D is ambiguous. The V end was cut by 3 bases, the J end by 9 bases, with 9 bases between. From germline, CDR1 is LNHDA and CDR2 SQIVND (reference sequence). The CDR3 contains 12 residues. The chain's CDR3 is CASSMISGEQFF. For the CDR3, the DNA is TGTGCCAGTAGTATGATCTCAGGTGAGCAGTTCTTC.

The CDR3 DNA reads as TGTGCCAGCAGCCCACTATCGAGCGCCAACACCGGGGAGCTGTTTTTT. This codes for CASSPLSSANTGELFF. This chain joins TRBV7-8 and TRBJ2-2; D call uncertain. The CDR3 is made up of 16 amino acids. CDR1 is SGHVS, CDR2 FQNEAQ, per germline. V dropped 5 bases and J dropped 2 bases, with 15 bases sitting between them.

There are a few counts of this clone. V and J are TRBV11-3 and TRBJ1-1; D is unclear. Trimming removed 0 bases at V and 10 bases at J, with 9 bases between. The CDR3 spans 12 residues. Germline V gene data show CDR1 as SGHNT and CDR2 as YENEEA. CDR3 DNA: TGTGCCAGCAGCTTAGACTTTGACGCAGCTTTCTTT. It translates to CASSLDFDAAFF.

J is TRBJ2-1 and V is TRBV5-1; tentatively, D is TRBD1 or TRBD2 (5 bases each). The CDR3 has 17 amino acids. Germline CDR1 reads SGHRS; CDR2 reads YFSETQ. Trimming took 4 bases from V and 0 from J, leaving 17 bases between them. The CDR3 loop is CASSILSAGSSYNEQFF. In nucleotides, the CDR3 is TGCGCCAGCAGCATCCTTAGCGCAGGGAGCTCCTACAATGAGCAGTTCTTC.

The genes are TRBV7-2 and TRBJ2-7, with 8 positions matching TRBD1. V lost 3 bases and J lost 3; bases outside the gene matches: 10. The length of the CDR3 is 16 residues. CDR1 and CDR2 (germline): SGHTA, FQGNSA. The CDR3 coding sequence is TGTGCCAGCAGCTTTCGACCTCGACAGGGGATCTACGAGCAGTACTTC. Translated, it gives CASSFRPRQGIYEQYF. Using reference TRBV7-2 and TRBJ2-7 for the parts outside the CDR3, the full variable domain is GAGVSQSPSNKVTEKGKDVELRCDPISGHTALYWYRQSLGQGLEFLIYFQGNSAPDKSGLPSDRFSAERTGGSVSTLTIQRTQQEDSAVYLCASSFRPRQGIYEQYFGPGTRLTVT.

The chain has TRBV19 and TRBJ2-7; a possible D gene is TRBD1 (5 bases). CDR1 and CDR2 from the germline V gene are LNHDA and SQIVND (reference sequence). CDR3 length: 13 amino acids. V lost 5 bases, J lost 4 bases, and 12 bases lay in between. The CDR3 is CASSSQGVYEQYF. The CDR3 bases are TGTGCCAGTAGTTCTCAGGGTGTTTACGAGCAGTACTTC. Complete variable domain (other parts from reference TRBV19 and TRBJ2-7): DGGITQSPKYLFRKEGQNVTLSCEQNLNHDAMYWYRQDPGQGLRLIYYSQIVNDFQKGDIAEGYSVSREKKESFPLTVTSAQKNPTAFYLCASSSQGVYEQYFGPGTRLTVT.

The chain uses TRBV4-2 and TRBJ2-3; D call uncertain. V was cut by 1 base and J by 6 bases, with 8 bases left in between. Looked up from germline, CDR1 is LGHNA and CDR2 is YNFKEQ. There are 13 residues in the CDR3. This chain's CDR3 is CASSQVATDTQYF. The CDR3, as DNA: TGTGCCAGCAGCCAAGTCGCGACGGATACGCAGTATTTT.

The chain is built from TRBV5-1 and TRBJ1-5, with D possibly TRBD1 on 5 matching bases. Germline V gene lookup returns CDR1 SGHRS and CDR2 YFSETQ. V shed 4 bases and J shed 5 bases, with 16 bases lying between them. The CDR3 has 15 residues. CDR3 protein: CASSSSGTEDQPQHF. The CDR3 coding sequence is TGCGCCAGCAGCAGCTCCGGGACGGAAGATCAGCCCCAGCATTTT. The full variable domain, completed using reference TRBV5-1 and TRBJ1-5, is KAGVTQTPRYLIKTRGQQVTLSCSPISGHRSVSWYQQTPGQGLQFLFEYFSETQRNKGNFPGRFSGRQFSNSRSEMNVSTLELGDSALYLCASSSSGTEDQPQHFGDGTRLSIL.

This chain uses TRBV6-5 with TRBJ2-7, with 11 bases matching TRBD2. Germline V gives CDR1 MNHEY, CDR2 SVGAGI. The CDR3 is 14 amino acids. Trimming took 5 bases from V and 3 from J; bases not matched to a gene: 3. CDR3 in amino acids: CASSRSGGDYEQYF. The DNA for the CDR3 is TGTGCCAGCAGTCGTAGCGGGGGGGACTACGAGCAGTACTTC.

The chain is built from TRBV11-2 and TRBJ2-1, with D perhaps being TRBD1 or TRBD2 (5 bases each). The V end was cut by 8 bases, the J end by 8 bases, with 22 bases between. This CDR3 is built from 15 residues. Germline V gene sequence: CDR1 SGHAT, CDR2 FQNNGV. CDR3 nucleotides: TGTGCCAGCCATGTTTTCGGGACGGCCGGCGATGAGCAGTTCTTC. Translated, it gives CASHVFGTAGDEQFF.

The chain uses TRBV6-1 and TRBJ1-3; D ambiguous. V was cut by 2 bases and J by 0 bases, with 11 bases left in between. Germline V gene lookup returns CDR1 MNHNS and CDR2 SASEGT. This CDR3 spans 16 amino acids. The DNA for the CDR3 is TGTGCCAGCAGTGAATATGTGGGAGTCTCTGGAAACACCATATATTTT. Residues: CASSEYVGVSGNTIYF.

The rearrangement uses TRBV18 and TRBJ2-7, with D perhaps TRBD2 (6 bases). The CDR3 totals 16 residues. Between the trimmed V and J ends, which lost 4 bases and 0 bases, there was a span of 16 bases. Germline CDR1 reads KGHSH; CDR2 reads LQKENI. The CDR3 sequence: CASSLKTSGGSYEQYF. The CDR3 DNA sequence: TGTGCCAGCTCACTAAAAACCTCCGGGGGCTCCTACGAGCAGTACTTC.

The sample holds a few counts of this clone. V is TRBV5-1 and J is TRBJ2-7; D gene ambiguous. CDR3 length: 13 residues. The V end lost 5 bases, the J end lost 2 bases, and 11 bases lay between the germline ends. CDR1 is SGHRS and CDR2 is YFSETQ in the germline V gene. In DNA form, the CDR3 reads TGCGCCAGCAGATTTGACGGTACCTACGAGCAGTACTTC. Translating it yields CASRFDGTYEQYF.

V usage is TRBV5-1 and J usage is TRBJ1-1, with TRBD1 identical over 9 bases. CDR3 size: 15 residues. Germline V CDR1 and CDR2: SGHRS, YFSETQ. V dropped 1 base and J dropped 4; count of bases not matched to a gene: 5. CDR3: CASSLIQGAVTEAFF. CDR3 bases: TGCGCCAGCAGCTTGATACAGGGGGCAGTCACTGAAGCTTTCTTT.

The chain is built from TRBV5-1 and TRBJ1-1, with 8 bases aligning to TRBD1. CDR1 and CDR2 (germline): SGHRS, YFSETQ. V was pared by 9 bases and J by 1 base, with 5 bases of the junction left unmatched. This CDR3 region has 13 residues. CDR3 nucleotides: TGCGCCACCCGGACAGGGCGGAACACTGAAGCTTTCTTT. This sequence encodes CATRTGRNTEAFF.

This clone has ten or more counts. This rearrangement joins TRBV27 to TRBJ2-7; perhaps TRBD1 as D (5 bases). The ends were cut back, 6 bases at V and 2 bases at J, with 8 bases in the middle. CDR3 length: 12 amino acids. The germline CDR1 and CDR2 sequences are MNHEY and SMNVEV (reference sequence). In DNA, the CDR3 is TGTGCCAGCAGAGGGGAAACCTACGAGCAGTACTTC. Amino acid sequence: CASRGETYEQYF.

The V and J genes are TRBV18 and TRBJ1-6, with 7 bases aligning to TRBD1. The trim removed 5 bases at V and 3 bases at J, leaving 4 bases unmatched. CDR3 size: 15 residues. Germline V lookup: CDR1 KGHSH, CDR2 LQKENI. The DNA for the CDR3 is TGTGCCAGCTCAAGGGGACAGAGCTATAATTCACCCCTCCACTTT. Protein: CASSRGQSYNSPLHF.

This sequence joins TRBV7-3 and TRBJ2-6; no reliable D call. Trimming removed 5 bases at V and 4 bases at J, with 3 bases between. Germline V gives CDR1 SGHTA, CDR2 FQGTGA. The CDR3 totals 12 residues. The CDR3 DNA follows: TGTGCCAGCAGCCCCGGGGCCAACGTCCTGACTTTC. This sequence encodes CASSPGANVLTF.

This clone is medium-sized by share. The chain links TRBV27 to TRBJ2-7; 9 nucleotides agree with TRBD2. Losses at the gene ends were 1 base for V and 4 bases for J; bases not matched to a gene: 5. Germline CDR1 is MNHEY and CDR2 is SMNVEV (reference sequence). The CDR3 loop spans 15 amino acids. The CDR3, as DNA: TGTGCCAGCAGTTTATGGCTAGCGGGGCGGTACGAGCAGTACTTC. Encoded protein: CASSLWLAGRYEQYF.

The J gene is TRBJ2-7, the V gene TRBV5-5, with 8 positions matching TRBD1. The V gene end was trimmed by 1 base and the J gene end by 5 bases; junction bases not matched to a gene: 2. CDR1 is SGHKS, CDR2 YYEKEE, per germline (reference sequence). The CDR3 covers 13 residues. CDR3 sequence (DNA): TGTGCCAGCAGCTTGTCAGGGGGCCACGAGCAGTACTTC. Translation gives CASSLSGGHEQYF.

CDR3 loop: CASSPFDGSYEQYF. The CDR3 coding sequence is TGTGCCAGCTCACCATTCGATGGGTCCTACGAGCAGTACTTC. V is TRBV18 and J is TRBJ2-7; no clear D. The ends were cut back, 2 bases at V and 1 base at J, with 9 bases in the middle. The germline V gene has CDR1 KGHSH and CDR2 LQKENI. The CDR3 covers 14 residues.

The chain has TRBV6-5 and TRBJ1-6; no definite D call. The germline V gene has CDR1 MNHEY and CDR2 SVGAGI. The CDR3 is made up of 15 amino acids. The V gene lost 5 bases and the J gene lost 9 bases, with 17 bases spanning the gap. CDR3 in amino acids: CASSHRTIGPSPLHF. CDR3 nucleotides: TGTGCCAGCAGTCATCGAACGATTGGACCTTCACCCCTCCACTTT.

V usage is TRBV7-3 and J usage is TRBJ2-1; 12 bases are shared with TRBD2. The CDR3 has 18 residues. Germline CDR1 and CDR2: SGHTA and FQGTGA. Trimming removed 2 bases from V and 0 bases from J; junction bases left unmatched: 5. CDR3: CASSLLAGGHDSYNEQFF. The DNA of the CDR3 is TGTGCCAGCAGCTTACTAGCGGGGGGGCACGACTCCTACAATGAGCAGTTCTTC.

This chain uses TRBV30 with TRBJ2-2, with D unclear. V lost 0 bases to trimming and J lost 3 bases, with 8 bases between them. Germline values: CDR1 GTSNPN, CDR2 SVGIG (reference sequence). There are 14 residues in the CDR3. The CDR3 DNA reads as TGTGCCTGGAGTGTACTGACTTACACCGGGGAGCTGTTTTTT. The encoded protein is CAWSVLTYTGELFF.

The sample holds a few counts of this clone. V and J are TRBV7-9 and TRBJ1-5; no definite D call. CDR1 and CDR2 from the germline V gene are SEHNR and FQNEAQ (reference sequence). CDR3 length: 14 residues. V lost 2 bases and J 7 bases, leaving 12 bases between the germline ends. CDR3 region: CASSLPGSRQPQHF. CDR3 nucleotide sequence: TGTGCCAGCAGCTTACCGGGGTCTCGGCAGCCCCAGCATTTT.

The chain joins TRBV5-1 to TRBJ2-3; 9 bases fit TRBD2. The CDR3 has 16 amino acids. Trimming cost V 0 bases and J 6 bases; bases outside gene matches: 8. Germline CDR1 SGHRS, CDR2 YFSETQ. CDR3 sequence reads: CASSLAGRGGPDTQYF. CDR3 nucleotide sequence: TGCGCCAGCAGCTTGGCCGGGCGGGGGGGCCCTGATACGCAGTATTTT.

This clone was observed a few times. The V and J genes are TRBV5-1 and TRBJ2-3; maybe TRBD2 (6 bases). V was cut by 4 bases and J by 1 base, with 13 bases left in between. The CDR3 covers 15 residues. Germline-derived CDR1 and CDR2 are SGHRS and YFSETQ. The CDR3 region has the DNA TGCGCCAGCAGCATGACTAGAGGCCGCACAGATACGCAGTATTTT. Translating it yields CASSMTRGRTDTQYF.